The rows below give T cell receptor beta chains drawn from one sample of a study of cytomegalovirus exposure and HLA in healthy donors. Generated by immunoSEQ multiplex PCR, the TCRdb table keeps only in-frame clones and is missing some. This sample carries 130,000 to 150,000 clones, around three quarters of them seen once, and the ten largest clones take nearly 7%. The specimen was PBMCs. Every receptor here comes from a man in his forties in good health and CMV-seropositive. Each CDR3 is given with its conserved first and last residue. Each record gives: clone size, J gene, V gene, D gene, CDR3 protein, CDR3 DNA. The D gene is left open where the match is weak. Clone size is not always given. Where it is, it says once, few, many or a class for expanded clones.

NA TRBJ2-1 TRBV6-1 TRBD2 CASSEEPGLPINEQFF TGTGCCAGCAGTGAAGAGCCGGGACTACCCATAAATGAGCAGTTCTTC
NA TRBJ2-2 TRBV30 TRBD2 CAWRAWTSGSGELFF TGTGCCTGGAGGGCCTGGACTAGCGGGAGCGGGGAGCTGTTTTTT
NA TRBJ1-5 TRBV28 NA CASLQGNQPQHF TGTGCCAGTCTTCAGGGGAATCAGCCCCAGCATTTT
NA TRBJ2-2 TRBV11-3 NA CASSLVASVGELFF TGTGCCAGCAGCTTAGTGGCTAGTGTCGGGGAGCTGTTTTTT
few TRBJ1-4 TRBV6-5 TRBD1 CASSTRTGANEKLFF TGTGCCAGCAGTACTCGGACAGGGGCTAATGAAAAACTGTTTTTT
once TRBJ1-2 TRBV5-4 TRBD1 CASSPGQGTFGYTF TGTGCCAGCAGCCCCGGACAGGGAACTTTTGGCTACACCTTC
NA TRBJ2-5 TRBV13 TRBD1 CASSLVGTGQETQYF TGTGCCAGCAGCTTGGTCGGGACAGGCCAAGAGACCCAGTACTTC
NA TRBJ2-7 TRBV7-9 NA CASSLRGTSADEQYF TGTGCCAGCAGCTTACGGGGGACTTCGGCCGACGAGCAGTACTTC
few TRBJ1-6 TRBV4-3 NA CASSSTLQGRNSPLHF TGCGCCAGCAGCTCCACCCTACAGGGCAGGAATTCACCCCTCCACTTT
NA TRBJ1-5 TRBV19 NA CASRSGNQPQHF TGTGCCAGTAGGTCAGGCAATCAGCCCCAGCATTTT
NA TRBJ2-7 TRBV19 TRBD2 CASSIPSGTNEQYF TGTGCCAGTAGTATTCCTAGCGGGACAAACGAGCAGTACTTC
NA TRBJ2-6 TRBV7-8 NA CASSSPGTFSTGANVLTF TGTGCCAGCAGTAGTCCCGGGACTTTTTCAACAGGGGCCAACGTCCTGACTTTC
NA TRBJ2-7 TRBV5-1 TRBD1 CASSLARQGYEQYF TGCGCCAGCAGCTTGGCCCGACAGGGATACGAGCAGTACTTC
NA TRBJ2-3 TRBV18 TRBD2 CASSKTSGGRTDTQYF TGTGCCAGCTCAAAGACTAGCGGGGGGCGGACAGATACGCAGTATTTT
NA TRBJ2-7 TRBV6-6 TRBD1 CASGTGQRPNPQYF TGTGCCAGCGGAACGGGACAGAGACCTAATCCCCAGTACTTC
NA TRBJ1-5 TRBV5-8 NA CASSYLAGVRQPQHF TGTGCCAGCAGCTATCTAGCAGGGGTCCGACAGCCCCAGCATTTT
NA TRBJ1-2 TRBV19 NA CASSIGSGREGKKNRDGYTF TGTGCCAGTAGTATAGGGTCGGGCAGGGAAGGAAAGAAAAACAGGGATGGCTACACCTTC
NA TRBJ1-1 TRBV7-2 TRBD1 CASSVTGGDTEAFF TGTGCCAGCAGCGTGACAGGGGGCGATACTGAAGCTTTCTTT
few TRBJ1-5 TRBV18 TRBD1 CASSQRQGAWADQPQHF TGTGCCAGCTCACAGAGACAGGGTGCTTGGGCAGATCAGCCCCAGCATTTT
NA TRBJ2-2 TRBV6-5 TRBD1 CASSKTGGSAGELFF TGTGCCAGCAGTAAAACAGGGGGCTCGGCCGGGGAGCTGTTTTTT
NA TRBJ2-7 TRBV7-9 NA CASSLIEQGEPFWDEQYF TGTGCCAGCAGCTTAATCGAACAGGGAGAACCGTTCTGGGACGAGCAGTACTTC
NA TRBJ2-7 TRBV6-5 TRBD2 CASSLAGGPYEQYF TGTGCCAGCAGTTTAGCGGGAGGGCCCTACGAGCAGTACTTC
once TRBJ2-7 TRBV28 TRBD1 CASGRTGRIHEQYF TGTGCCAGCGGTCGGACAGGTAGAATCCACGAGCAGTACTTC
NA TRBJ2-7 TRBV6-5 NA CASGRGSSYEQYF TGTGCCAGTGGCAGGGGAAGCTCCTACGAGCAGTACTTC
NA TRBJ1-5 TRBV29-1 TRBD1 CSASLTGTGGNQPQHF TGCAGCGCATCCCTTACCGGGACAGGGGGGAATCAGCCCCAGCATTTT
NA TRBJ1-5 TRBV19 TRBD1 CASSSWTGGLGSNQPQHF TGTGCCAGTAGTTCCTGGACAGGGGGCTTAGGGTCCAATCAGCCCCAGCATTTT
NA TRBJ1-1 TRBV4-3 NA CASSQVGAGNTEAFF TGCGCCAGCAGCCAAGTAGGCGCGGGGAACACTGAAGCTTTCTTT
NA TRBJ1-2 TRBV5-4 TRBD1 CASSLDRGLGGYTF TGTGCCAGCAGCTTGGACAGGGGGCTAGGTGGCTACACCTTC
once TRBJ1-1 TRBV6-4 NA CASSAGVYNTEAFF TGTGCCAGCAGTGCAGGGGTTTATAACACTGAAGCTTTCTTT
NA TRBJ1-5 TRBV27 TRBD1 CASSYSGGRGNQPQHF TGTGCCAGCAGCTACTCAGGGGGACGGGGCAATCAGCCCCAGCATTTT
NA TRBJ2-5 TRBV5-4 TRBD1 CASSWGTGEETQYF TGTGCCAGCAGCTGGGGGACAGGGGAAGAGACCCAGTACTTC
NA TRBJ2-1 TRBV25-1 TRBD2 CASPGWGGVSYNEQFF TGTGCCAGCCCGGGGTGGGGGGGGGTCTCCTACAATGAGCAGTTCTTC
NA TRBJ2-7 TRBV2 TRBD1 CASSDNTLGQGSYEQYF TGTGCCAGCAGTGACAACACTTTGGGACAGGGATCCTACGAGCAGTACTTC
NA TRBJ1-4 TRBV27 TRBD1 CASKLMAGTGHEKLFF TGTGCCAGCAAGTTGATGGCCGGGACAGGGCATGAAAAACTGTTTTTT
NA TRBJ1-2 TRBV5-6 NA CASSFYLSGYGYTF TGTGCCAGCAGCTTTTATTTATCCGGCTATGGCTACACCTTC
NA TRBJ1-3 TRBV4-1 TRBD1 CASSQEGQGAVSPTNF TGCGCCAGCAGCCAAGAGGGGCAGGGGGCAGTGTCCCCTACTAATTTT
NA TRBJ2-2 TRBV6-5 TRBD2 CASSRVRGGGELFF TGTGCCAGCAGTAGGGTTAGGGGAGGGGGGGAGCTGTTTTTT
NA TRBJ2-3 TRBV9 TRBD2 CASSVGSSGSTDTQYF TGTGCCAGCAGCGTAGGATCTAGCGGGAGTACAGATACGCAGTATTTT
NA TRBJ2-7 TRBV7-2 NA CASSFNYEQYF TGTGCCAGCAGCTTTAATTACGAGCAGTACTTC
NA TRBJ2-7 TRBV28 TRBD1 CASRGGGQGVYEQYF TGTGCCAGCAGGGGAGGTGGACAGGGGGTTTACGAGCAGTACTTC
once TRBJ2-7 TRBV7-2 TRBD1 CASSPTAGGREQYF TGTGCCAGCAGCCCCACCGCAGGGGGCCGGGAGCAGTACTTC
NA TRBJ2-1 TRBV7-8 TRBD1 CASSPPGQGREQFF TGTGCCAGCAGCCCCCCTGGACAGGGCCGCGAGCAGTTCTTC
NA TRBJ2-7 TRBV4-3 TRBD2 CASSQRLAGYEQYF TGCGCCAGCAGCCAGAGGCTAGCGGGCTACGAGCAGTACTTC
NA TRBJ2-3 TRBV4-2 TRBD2 CASSQQGLAGSTDTQYF TGTGCCAGCAGCCAACAAGGTCTAGCGGGGAGCACAGATACGCAGTATTTT
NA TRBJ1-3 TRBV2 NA CASSASGSGNTIYF TGTGCCAGCAGCGCGTCGGGCTCTGGAAACACCATATATTTT
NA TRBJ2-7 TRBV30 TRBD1 CASGQGRGEQYF TGTGCCTCGGGACAGGGGAGGGGCGAGCAGTACTTC